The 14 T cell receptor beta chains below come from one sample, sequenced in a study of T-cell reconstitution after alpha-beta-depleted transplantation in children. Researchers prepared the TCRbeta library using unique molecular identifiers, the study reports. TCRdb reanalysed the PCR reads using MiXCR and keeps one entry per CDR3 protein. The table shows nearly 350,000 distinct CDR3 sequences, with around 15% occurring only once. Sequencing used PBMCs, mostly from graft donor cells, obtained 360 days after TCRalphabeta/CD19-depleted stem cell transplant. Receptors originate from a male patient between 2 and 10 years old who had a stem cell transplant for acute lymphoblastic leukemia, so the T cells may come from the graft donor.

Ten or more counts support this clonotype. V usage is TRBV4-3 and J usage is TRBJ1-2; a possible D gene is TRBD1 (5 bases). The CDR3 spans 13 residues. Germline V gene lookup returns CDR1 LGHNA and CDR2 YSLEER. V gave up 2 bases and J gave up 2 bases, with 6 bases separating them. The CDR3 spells CASSQQGNYGYTF. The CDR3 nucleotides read TGCGCCAGCAGCCAACAGGGCAACTATGGCTACACCTTC.

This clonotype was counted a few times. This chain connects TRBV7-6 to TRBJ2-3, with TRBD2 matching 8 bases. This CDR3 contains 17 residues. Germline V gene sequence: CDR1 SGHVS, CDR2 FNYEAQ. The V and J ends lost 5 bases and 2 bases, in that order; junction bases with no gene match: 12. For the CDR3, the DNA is TGTGCCAGCAGCGCCGCCGGGACGGGAGGGGACACAGATACGCAGTATTTT. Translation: CASSAAGTGGDTDTQYF.

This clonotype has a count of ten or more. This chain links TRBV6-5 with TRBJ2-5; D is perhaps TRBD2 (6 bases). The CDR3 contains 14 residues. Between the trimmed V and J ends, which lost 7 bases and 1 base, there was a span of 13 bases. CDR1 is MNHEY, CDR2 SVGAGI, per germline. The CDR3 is CASKGGTFQETQYF. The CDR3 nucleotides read TGTGCCAGCAAAGGCGGGACCTTCCAAGAGACCCAGTACTTC.

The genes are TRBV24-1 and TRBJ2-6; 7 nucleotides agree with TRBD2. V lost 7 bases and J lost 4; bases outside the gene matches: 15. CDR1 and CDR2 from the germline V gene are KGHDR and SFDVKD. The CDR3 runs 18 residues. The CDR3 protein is CATRIFEGGPGGANVLTF. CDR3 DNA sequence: TGTGCCACCAGAATTTTCGAGGGAGGGCCAGGAGGGGCCAACGTCCTGACTTTC.

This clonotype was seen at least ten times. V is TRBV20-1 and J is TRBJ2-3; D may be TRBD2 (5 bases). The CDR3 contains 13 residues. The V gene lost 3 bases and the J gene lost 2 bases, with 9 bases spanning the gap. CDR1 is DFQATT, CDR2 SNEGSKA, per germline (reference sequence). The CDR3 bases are TGCAGTGCTAGCGGGATTTACACAGATACGCAGTATTTT. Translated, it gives CSASGIYTDTQYF.

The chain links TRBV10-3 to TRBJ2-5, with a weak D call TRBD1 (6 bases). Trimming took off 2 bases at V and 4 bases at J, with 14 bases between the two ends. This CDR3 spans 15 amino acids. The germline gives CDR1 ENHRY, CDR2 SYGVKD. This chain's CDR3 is CAISEPGGGLETQYF. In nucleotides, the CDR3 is TGTGCCATCAGTGAGCCAGGTGGGGGCCTAGAGACCCAGTACTTC.

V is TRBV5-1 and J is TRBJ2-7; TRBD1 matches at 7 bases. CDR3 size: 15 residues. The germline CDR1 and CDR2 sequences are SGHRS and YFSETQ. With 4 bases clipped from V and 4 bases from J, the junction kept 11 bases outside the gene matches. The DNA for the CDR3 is TGCGCCAGCAGCACCCCGGGACAGAAGAATTACGAGCAGTACTTC. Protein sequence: CASSTPGQKNYEQYF.

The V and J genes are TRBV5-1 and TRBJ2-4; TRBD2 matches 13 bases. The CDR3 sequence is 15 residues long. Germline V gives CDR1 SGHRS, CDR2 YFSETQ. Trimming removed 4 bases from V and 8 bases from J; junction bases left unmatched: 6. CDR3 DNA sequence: TGCGCCAGCAGCGCCCTACTAGCGGGAGGGGACATTCAGTACTTC. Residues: CASSALLAGGDIQYF.

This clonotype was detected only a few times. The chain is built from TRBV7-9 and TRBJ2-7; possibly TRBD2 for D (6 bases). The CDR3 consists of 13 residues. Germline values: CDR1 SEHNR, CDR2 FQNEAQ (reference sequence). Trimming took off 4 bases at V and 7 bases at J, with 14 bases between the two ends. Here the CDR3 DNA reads TGTGCCAGCAGCTCTACGGGAGTGGAAGAGCAGTACTTC. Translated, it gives CASSSTGVEEQYF.

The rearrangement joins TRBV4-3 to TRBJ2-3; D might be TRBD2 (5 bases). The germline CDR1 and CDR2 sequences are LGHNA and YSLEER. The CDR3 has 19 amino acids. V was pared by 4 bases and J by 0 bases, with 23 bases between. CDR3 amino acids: CASSRILTSGLSSTDTQYF. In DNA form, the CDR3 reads TGCGCCAGCAGCCGAATCCTAACAAGTGGACTTTCTAGCACAGATACGCAGTATTTT.

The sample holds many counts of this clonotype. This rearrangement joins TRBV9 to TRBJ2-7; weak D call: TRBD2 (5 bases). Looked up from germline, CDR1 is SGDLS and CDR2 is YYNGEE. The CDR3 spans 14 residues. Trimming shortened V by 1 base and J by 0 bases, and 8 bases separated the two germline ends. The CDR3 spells CASSVLGSSYEQYF. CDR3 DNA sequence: TGTGCCAGCAGCGTACTGGGGAGCTCCTACGAGCAGTACTTC. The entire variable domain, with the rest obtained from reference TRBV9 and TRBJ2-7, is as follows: DSGVTQTPKHLITATGQRVTLRCSPRSGDLSVYWYQQSLDQGLQFLIQYYNGEERAKGNILERFSAQQFPDLHSELNLSSLELGDSALYFCASSVLGSSYEQYFGPGTRLTVT.

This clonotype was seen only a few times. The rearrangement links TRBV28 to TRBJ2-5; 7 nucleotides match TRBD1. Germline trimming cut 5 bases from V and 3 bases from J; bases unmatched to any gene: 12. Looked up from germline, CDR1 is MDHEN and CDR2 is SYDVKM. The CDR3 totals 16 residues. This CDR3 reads CASSQIRDSEKETQYF. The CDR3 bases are TGTGCCAGCAGTCAAATCCGGGACAGCGAAAAAGAGACCCAGTACTTC.

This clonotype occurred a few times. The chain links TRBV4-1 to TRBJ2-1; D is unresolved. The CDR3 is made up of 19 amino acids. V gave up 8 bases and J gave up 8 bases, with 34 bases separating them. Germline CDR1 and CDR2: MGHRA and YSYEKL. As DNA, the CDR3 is TGCGCCAGCTCCCCAAGGAACCTTGTGGTTAGAAGTTCGGTTGATGAGCAGTTCTTC. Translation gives CASSPRNLVVRSSVDEQFF.

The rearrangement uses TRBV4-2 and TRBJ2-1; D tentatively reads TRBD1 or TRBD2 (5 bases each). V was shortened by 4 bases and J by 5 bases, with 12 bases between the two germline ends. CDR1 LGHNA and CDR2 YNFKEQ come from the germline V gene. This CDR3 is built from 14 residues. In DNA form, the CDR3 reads TGTGCCAGCAGCCGAGGGGAGTACGACAATGAGCAGTTCTTC. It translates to CASSRGEYDNEQFF.